These T cell receptor beta chains were read from a single sample in a study of blood T cell repertoires in COVID-19. Repertoires were generated with immunoSEQ multiplex PCR, while TCRdb's copy carries only in-frame clones and drops some. The table lists 150,000 to 200,000 clones, approximately 80% of them singletons. Sequencing was done on a sample of peripheral blood. These receptor sequences come from a woman aged 60-75 years with acute or convalescent COVID-19. CDR3s include the opening cysteine and the closing phenylalanine or tryptophan. The D gene is left open where the match is weak. Part of the rows lack a size; the others show once, few, many or a class for expanded clones.

CATSDSTGAITEAFF | TGTGCCACCAGTGATTCCACAGGGGCGATCACTGAAGCTTTCTTT | TRBV24-1 | NA | TRBJ1-1 | TRBD1
CASSHSGKGFNYGYTF | TGTGCCAGCAGCCACTCCGGGAAGGGTTTTAACTATGGCTACACCTTC | TRBV4-2 | once | TRBJ1-2 | NA
CASSSQGERGDAQHF | TGTGCCAGCAGTTCACAGGGGGAGAGGGGTGATGCCCAGCATTTT | TRBV28 | NA | TRBJ1-5 | TRBD1
CASSLAVGQASYNEQFF | TGTGCCAGCAGCTTAGCAGTGGGGCAGGCTTCCTACAATGAGCAGTTCTTC | TRBV7-6 | NA | TRBJ2-1 | NA
CASSLMGLNEQFF | TGTGCCAGCAGCCTTATGGGGCTCAATGAGCAGTTCTTC | TRBV4-2 | NA | TRBJ2-1 | NA
CASRGVGGKYEKLFF | TGTGCCAGCAGGGGGGTAGGGGGCAAGTACGAAAAACTGTTTTTT | TRBV2 | NA | TRBJ1-4 | TRBD1
CASSHADRGETYNEQFF | TGTGCCAGCAGTCACGCGGACAGGGGTGAAACCTACAATGAGCAGTTCTTC | TRBV6-6 | few | TRBJ2-1 | TRBD1
CASSYSDGLSTDTQYF | TGTGCCAGCAGTTACTCGGACGGACTTAGCACAGATACGCAGTATTTT | TRBV6-5 | NA | TRBJ2-3 | NA
CASSVEGVGADTQYF | TGTGCCAGCAGCGTAGAAGGGGTCGGCGCAGATACGCAGTATTTT | TRBV9 | NA | TRBJ2-3 | NA
CASSLRGDYNEQFF | TGTGCCAGCAGCTTACGGGGGGACTACAATGAGCAGTTCTTC | TRBV7-2 | NA | TRBJ2-1 | TRBD2
CSVEVTIAGELFF | TGCAGCGTTGAAGTCACAATCGCCGGGGAGCTGTTTTTT | TRBV29-1 | NA | TRBJ2-2 | NA
CASSLRGGAENGNTEAFF | TGTGCCAGCAGCCTGCGGGGGGGGGCGGAAAATGGTAACACTGAAGCTTTCTTT | TRBV4-2 | NA | TRBJ1-1 | NA
CASSPGQPATNEKLFF | TGTGCCAGCAGTCCGGGACAGCCAGCAACTAATGAAAAACTGTTTTTT | TRBV9 | NA | TRBJ1-4 | TRBD1
CASSQAGSEAFF | TGTGCCAGCAGCCAAGCCGGGTCTGAAGCTTTCTTT | TRBV4-2 | NA | TRBJ1-1 | NA
CSASRGLYTGELFF | TGCAGTGCTAGTAGGGGGCTCTACACCGGGGAGCTGTTTTTT | TRBV20-1 | NA | TRBJ2-2 | TRBD1
CASSQGFSSYEQYF | TGTGCCAGCAGCCAGGGGTTCAGCTCCTACGAGCAGTACTTC | TRBV9 | NA | TRBJ2-7 | NA
CASSLFPDRENGYTF | TGTGCCAGCAGCTTATTTCCCGACAGGGAAAATGGCTACACCTTC | TRBV7-3 | NA | TRBJ1-2 | TRBD1
CASSFRQGFGGELFF | TGTGCCAGCAGTTTCCGACAGGGGTTCGGCGGGGAGCTGTTTTTT | TRBV27 | NA | TRBJ2-2 | TRBD1
CAWSTAGYEQYF | TGTGCCTGGAGTACGGCGGGCTACGAGCAGTACTTC | TRBV30 | NA | TRBJ2-7 | NA
CASSSTGDSLEQYF | TGTGCCAGCAGCTCAACGGGGGACAGCCTCGAGCAGTACTTC | TRBV13 | few | TRBJ2-7 | NA
CASSLGGLNTGELFF | TGTGCCAGCAGCTTAGGGGGCTTGAACACCGGGGAGCTGTTTTTT | TRBV7-2 | NA | TRBJ2-2 | NA
CASSFGTGGATNEKLFF | TGTGCCAGCAGCTTTGGGACAGGGGGTGCAACTAATGAAAAACTGTTTTTT | TRBV7-8 | few | TRBJ1-4 | TRBD1
CASSETGDEKLFF | TGTGCCAGCAGTGAAACAGGGGATGAAAAACTGTTTTTT | TRBV6-1 | NA | TRBJ1-4 | TRBD1
CASSPSWDRGQPQHF | TGTGCCAGCAGCCCAAGCTGGGACAGGGGTCAGCCCCAGCATTTT | TRBV7-2 | NA | TRBJ1-5 | TRBD1
CASSQGRGSYNEQFF | TGTGCCAGCAGCCAAGGCCGGGGGTCCTACAATGAGCAGTTCTTC | TRBV3-1/TRBV3-2 | NA | TRBJ2-1 | NA
CASSLAQGNTEAFF | TGTGCCAGCAGCTTAGCTCAGGGGAACACTGAAGCTTTCTTT | TRBV7-9 | NA | TRBJ1-1 | NA
CATSDLSVAGGPETQYF | TGTGCCACCAGTGATTTGTCGGTAGCGGGGGGGCCGGAGACCCAGTACTTC | TRBV24-1 | NA | TRBJ2-5 | TRBD2
CASSEDRDLYGYTF | TGTGCCAGCAGCGAAGACAGGGACCTCTATGGCTACACCTTC | TRBV6-1 | few | TRBJ1-2 | TRBD1
CASSLYAGELFF | TGTGCCAGCAGCTTATATGCCGGGGAGCTGTTTTTT | TRBV11-2 | NA | TRBJ2-2 | NA